These 31 T cell receptor beta chains came from one sample sequenced in a study of cytomegalovirus exposure and HLA in healthy donors. Primers for the PCR totalled 60 Vbeta and 13 Jbeta. Produced via immunoSEQ multiplex PCR; TCRdb's table is partial and in-frame only. This sample has around 180,000 clones, with 84% found just once. What was sequenced was PBMCs. These TCRs come from a boy aged 10-17 years in good health and CMV-seronegative.

The V and J genes are TRBV7-6 and TRBJ2-7, with 11 positions matching TRBD1. The CDR3 is made up of 14 amino acids. Germline loops: CDR1 SGHVS, CDR2 FNYEAQ. J lost 3 bases, V lost 6 bases, and 4 bases had no gene match. For the CDR3, the DNA is TGTGCCAGCAGTCGGGGGACAGGGGGCTACGAGCAGTACTTC. This translates into CASSRGTGGYEQYF.

The chain couples TRBV30 to TRBJ2-3; a weak D match, TRBD2 (5 bases). The V gene lost 5 bases and the J gene lost 5 bases, with 17 bases spanning the gap. CDR1 and CDR2 (germline): GTSNPN, SVGIG (reference sequence). CDR3 size: 14 residues. The CDR3 nucleotides read TGTGCCTGGGAAACATTGGAGGCCAGAGATACGCAGTATTTT. This codes for CAWETLEARDTQYF.

The J gene is TRBJ2-1, the V gene TRBV9, with D possibly being TRBD2 (7 bases). Looked up from germline, CDR1 is SGDLS and CDR2 is YYNGEE. V shed 3 bases and J shed 6 bases, with 13 bases lying between them. This CDR3 is built from 14 residues. CDR3 bases: TGTGCCAGCAGCGATCACGGGGGGCTCAATGAGCAGTTCTTC. Amino acids: CASSDHGGLNEQFF.

This chain joins TRBV9 and TRBJ1-3; tentatively, D is TRBD1 (5 bases). V was cut by 1 base and J by 7 bases, with 15 bases left in between. The CDR3 totals 15 residues. Germline V gene sequence: CDR1 SGDLS, CDR2 YYNGEE. CDR3 sequence reads: CASSVYGHAGNTIYF. DNA for the CDR3: TGTGCCAGCAGCGTATACGGACACGCCGGGAACACCATATATTTT.

The chain has TRBV7-2 and TRBJ1-5; D remains unclear. This CDR3 contains 14 residues. Germline V gene lookup returns CDR1 SGHTA and CDR2 FQGNSA. Trimming shortened V by 1 base and J by 5 bases, and 9 bases separated the two germline ends. For the CDR3, the DNA is TGTGCCAGCAGCTTAGTGGGAGCTGATCAGCCCCAGCATTTT. This encodes CASSLVGADQPQHF.

Remarks on this clone: Distinct nucleotide sequences in the sample also encode this CDR3. The V and J genes are TRBV27 and TRBJ1-1; D is undetermined. V lost 7 bases to trimming and J lost 2 bases, with 11 bases between them. The CDR3 loop spans 13 amino acids. In germline, CDR1 is MNHEY, CDR2 SMNVEV (reference sequence). The DNA of the CDR3 is TGTGCCAGCACTAGAAACCGAAACACTGAAGCTTTCTTT. Translating gives CASTRNRNTEAFF.

The CDR3 loop is CASSIRGTGIYNEQFF. The CDR3 nucleotides are TGTGCCAGTAGTATCCGGGGTACCGGGATATACAATGAGCAGTTCTTC. The chain has TRBV19 and TRBJ2-1; D may be TRBD2 (5 bases). V was shortened by 3 bases and J by 4 bases, with 16 bases between the two germline ends. CDR1 is LNHDA and CDR2 is SQIVND in the germline V gene (reference sequence). The CDR3 runs to 16 residues.

The chain couples TRBV5-4 to TRBJ1-1; a weak D match, TRBD1 (6 bases). CDR3 size: 15 residues. Germline-derived CDR1 and CDR2 are SGHNT and YYREEE (reference sequence). V dropped 2 bases and J dropped 1 base, with 12 bases sitting between them. The CDR3 bases are TGTGCCAGCAGCTTTGGGGACAAATCGAACACTGAAGCTTTCTTT. Translation gives CASSFGDKSNTEAFF.

This clone appeared a single time. The V gene is TRBV4-3, the J gene TRBJ2-7; D unclear. The CDR3 extends over 13 amino acids. Trimming pared 3 bases from V and 3 bases from J, leaving 9 bases between. Germline CDR1 reads LGHNA; CDR2 reads YSLEER. In DNA, the CDR3 is TGCGCCAGCAGCCAGAGGTCAGACTACGAGCAGTACTTC. Its protein product is CASSQRSDYEQYF.

The rearrangement links TRBV5-1 to TRBJ2-1; D gene uncertain. Germline CDR1 reads SGHRS; CDR2 reads YFSETQ. Trimming pared 2 bases from V and 1 base from J, leaving 10 bases between. This CDR3 spans 15 amino acids. In DNA, the CDR3 is TGCGCCAGCAGCTTCGGCTGGGCTTCCTACAATGAGCAGTTCTTC. Translated: CASSFGWASYNEQFF.

This clone was seen a few times. The chain links TRBV9 to TRBJ1-1; a weak D match, TRBD1 (6 bases). This CDR3 has 15 amino acids. V was trimmed by 0 bases and J by 1 base, leaving 10 bases between them. Germline loops: CDR1 SGDLS, CDR2 YYNGEE. The CDR3 protein is CASSVGPGANTEAFF. In nucleotides, the CDR3 is TGTGCCAGCAGCGTAGGACCAGGGGCGAACACTGAAGCTTTCTTT.

This clone has only a few counts. The DNA for the CDR3 is TGTGCCAGCATTCCACGGGCCGGGGAGCTGTTTTTT. It yields the protein CASIPRAGELFF. The V gene is TRBV6-6, the J gene TRBJ2-2; unclear D gene. This CDR3 has 12 amino acids. CDR1 MNHNY and CDR2 SVGAGI come from the germline V gene (reference sequence). V was pared by 7 bases and J by 6 bases, with 9 bases between.

This chain links TRBV27 with TRBJ2-7; the D gene is possibly TRBD1 (6 bases). The V end was cut by 3 bases, the J end by 5 bases, with 11 bases between. In germline, CDR1 is MNHEY, CDR2 SMNVEV (reference sequence). CDR3 length equals 13 residues. CDR3 loop: CASSFQGINEQYF. The CDR3 DNA reads TGTGCCAGCAGTTTCCAGGGGATCAACGAGCAGTACTTC.

J is TRBJ1-1 and V is TRBV9, with D hard to call. V was clipped by 0 bases and J by 0 bases, with 9 bases between them. This CDR3 has 15 residues. Germline V gene lookup returns CDR1 SGDLS and CDR2 YYNGEE. CDR3 coding DNA: TGTGCCAGCAGCGTAGTCCCAGACATGAACACTGAAGCTTTCTTT. Translating it yields CASSVVPDMNTEAFF.

This chain connects TRBV9 to TRBJ1-1; TRBD1 matches at 9 bases. The V gene end was trimmed by 3 bases and the J gene end by 6 bases; junction bases not matched to a gene: 9. Germline-derived CDR1 and CDR2 are SGDLS and YYNGEE. This CDR3 spans 15 amino acids. The CDR3 nucleotides read TGTGCCAGCAGCGCAGACAGGGGGAACTTACCTGAAGCTTTCTTT. This encodes CASSADRGNLPEAFF. Full variable domain (rest looked up from reference TRBV9 and TRBJ1-1): DSGVTQTPKHLITATGQRVTLRCSPRSGDLSVYWYQQSLDQGLQFLIQYYNGEERAKGNILERFSAQQFPDLHSELNLSSLELGDSALYFCASSADRGNLPEAFFGQGTRLTVV.

This rearrangement joins TRBV6-1 to TRBJ2-5; TRBD2 matches at 8 bases. The CDR3 consists of 13 residues. Germline-derived CDR1 and CDR2 are MNHNS and SASEGT. With V trimmed by 10 bases and J by 2 bases, 6 bases remained unmatched. CDR3 protein: CANAGGAQETQYF. The CDR3 nucleotides read TGTGCCAACGCCGGGGGGGCTCAAGAGACCCAGTACTTC.

The chain has TRBV6-5 and TRBJ1-4, with 7 bases that match TRBD1. The CDR3 is made up of 13 amino acids. After removal of 5 bases from V and 8 bases from J, the junction contained 5 bases not matched to a gene. The germline gives CDR1 MNHEY, CDR2 SVGAGI. The CDR3 region is CASSRDRGEKLFF. CDR3 DNA: TGTGCCAGCAGTCGGGACAGAGGGGAAAAACTGTTTTTT.

The chain joins TRBV9 to TRBJ2-3; the D is unclear. The CDR3 is made up of 14 amino acids. The V end lost 3 bases, the J end lost 1 base, and 9 bases lay between the germline ends. CDR1 and CDR2 (germline): SGDLS, YYNGEE. CDR3 amino acids: CASSESLRTDTQYF. The CDR3 DNA sequence: TGTGCCAGCAGCGAATCCCTCCGCACAGATACGCAGTATTTT.

CDR3 coding DNA: TGTGCCAGCAGCTACCGACTAGCGGGGGGGCCTAGCACAGATACGCAGTATTTT. Translation gives CASSYRLAGGPSTDTQYF. This rearrangement joins TRBV5-6 to TRBJ2-3; 14 bases align to TRBD2. The CDR3 is made up of 18 amino acids. Germline trimming cut 3 bases from V and 0 bases from J; bases unmatched to any gene: 6. Germline V gives CDR1 SGHDT, CDR2 YYEEEE.

A single count supports this clone. The chain has TRBV10-3 and TRBJ1-2, with D perhaps TRBD1 (6 bases). Per germline, CDR1 ENHRY and CDR2 SYGVKD. The CDR3 is 14 amino acids. The ends were cut back, 11 bases at V and 6 bases at J, with 22 bases in the middle. The CDR3 sequence is CASKSGAHLDGYTF. CDR3 DNA sequence: TGTGCCTCCAAATCAGGGGCCCATCTCGATGGCTACACCTTC.

This clone was seen once. V is TRBV5-6 and J is TRBJ2-5, with TRBD1 as a possible D gene (6 bases). Looked up from germline, CDR1 is SGHDT and CDR2 is YYEEEE. CDR3 size: 15 residues. Trimming stripped 4 bases from V and 2 bases from J, with 15 bases between. CDR3 coding DNA: TGTGCCAGCAGCCGCTCGGACAGAAGTCAAGAGACCCAGTACTTC. Translation gives CASSRSDRSQETQYF.

The chain couples TRBV18 to TRBJ2-3; D uncertain. V shed 2 bases and J shed 3 bases, with 12 bases lying between them. The CDR3 extends over 15 amino acids. Germline V gives CDR1 KGHSH, CDR2 LQKENI. CDR3 in amino acids: CASSPFGSRTDTQYF. CDR3 sequence (DNA): TGTGCCAGCTCACCATTTGGGTCTAGGACAGATACGCAGTATTTT.

The chain recombines TRBV7-2 with TRBJ2-1; D is ambiguous. The CDR3 loop spans 15 amino acids. Between the trimmed V and J ends, which lost 3 bases and 6 bases, there was a span of 15 bases. Germline CDR1 is SGHTA and CDR2 is FQGNSA. The CDR3 DNA sequence: TGTGCCAGCAGCTTTGGGTCGTTTTGGGCCAATGAGCAGTTCTTC. It encodes CASSFGSFWANEQFF.

This chain links TRBV4-1 with TRBJ2-7; 7 nucleotides line up with TRBD1. The CDR3 covers 13 residues. V gave up 5 bases and J gave up 3 bases; unmatched junction bases: 4. CDR1 and CDR2 (germline): MGHRA, YSYEKL. The CDR3 sequence: CASSSRQGYEQYF. CDR3 nucleotide sequence: TGCGCCAGCAGCTCGCGACAGGGCTACGAGCAGTACTTC.

The rearrangement uses TRBV7-2 and TRBJ1-5; D might be TRBD1 (5 bases). V was cut by 5 bases and J by 5 bases, with 10 bases left in between. Germline V gene data show CDR1 as SGHTA and CDR2 as FQGNSA. The CDR3 has 13 residues. The CDR3: CASSITGDQPQHF. The CDR3 DNA sequence: TGTGCCAGCAGCATAACAGGCGATCAGCCCCAGCATTTT.

The chain is built from TRBV11-2 and TRBJ2-3; 8 bases are shared with TRBD2. Germline assignment: CDR1 SGHAT and CDR2 FQNNGV. Trimming removed 1 base from V and 0 bases from J; junction bases left unmatched: 6. This CDR3 has 17 amino acids. CDR3 loop: CASSLAGGPSSTDTQYF. CDR3 in DNA: TGTGCCAGCAGCTTAGCGGGGGGGCCGTCTAGCACAGATACGCAGTATTTT.

The J gene is TRBJ2-5, the V gene TRBV9; 7 bases map to TRBD1. CDR3 length: 15 residues. V lost 3 bases, J lost 4 bases, and 9 bases stayed unmatched. CDR1 SGDLS and CDR2 YYNGEE come from the germline V gene. This CDR3 reads CASSAGQASVETQYF. The CDR3 DNA reads as TGTGCCAGCAGCGCAGGACAGGCATCGGTAGAGACCCAGTACTTC.

The V gene is TRBV9, the J gene TRBJ2-3, with D tentatively TRBD2 (6 bases). This CDR3 is built from 16 residues. From germline, CDR1 is SGDLS and CDR2 YYNGEE. The V gene lost 0 bases and the J gene lost 4 bases, with 15 bases spanning the gap. The CDR3 coding sequence is TGTGCCAGCAGCGTAGGGGGGGAGGTCAAGGCAGATACGCAGTATTTT. Translating gives CASSVGGEVKADTQYF.

The count of this clone is one. V usage is TRBV2 and J usage is TRBJ2-3; D is ambiguous. This CDR3 has 15 residues. Trimming stripped 2 bases from V and 2 bases from J, with 11 bases between. Germline lookup yields CDR1 SNHLY and CDR2 FYNNEI. The CDR3 protein is CASSESRPFTDTQYF. CDR3 coding DNA: TGTGCCAGCAGTGAAAGCCGCCCCTTCACAGATACGCAGTATTTT.

V is TRBV10-1 and J is TRBJ1-5; 8 bases match TRBD1. Looked up from germline, CDR1 is WNHNN and CDR2 is SYGVQD (reference sequence). V shed 6 bases and J 7 bases; nucleotides not matched to a gene: 5. This CDR3 region has 13 residues. This CDR3 reads CASSLGQGQPQHF. The CDR3 DNA sequence: TGCGCCAGCAGCCTCGGACAGGGACAGCCCCAGCATTTT.

This sequence joins TRBV6-1 and TRBJ2-6; tentative D call: TRBD1 (6 bases). Trimming removed 8 bases from V and 1 base from J, with 9 bases in between. The CDR3 has 14 residues. The germline V gene encodes CDR1 MNHNS and CDR2 SASEGT. The CDR3 DNA sequence: TGTGCCAGCCAACAGGGATCTGGGGCCAACGTCCTGACTTTC. Translating it yields CASQQGSGANVLTF.